This is a list of T cell receptor beta chains from one sample in a study of T cell changes during pregnancy in multiple sclerosis. Sequencing was performed with immunoSEQ multiplex PCR; in TCRdb, only in-frame clones are kept and a portion is missing. The sample includes around 10,000 clones, more than 80% of them seen just once. The sequenced sample was CD8+ T cells from peripheral blood mononuclear cells, obtained in the third trimester of pregnancy. These TCRs come from a female donor in good health, enrolled as a control in a pregnancy study. Both conserved end residues are trimmed from each CDR3.

V gene: TRBV7-9
CDR3 protein: ASSGRTSGYTGELF

V gene: TRBV28
CDR3 protein: ASSHPTIDRNTGELF

V gene: TRBV7-3
CDR3 protein: ASSSRVTVLAGRDNEQF

V gene: TRBV6-5
CDR3 protein: ASSYSITGELF

V gene: TRBV7-9
CDR3 protein: ASSPMTGFTGELF

V gene: TRBV4-2
CDR3 protein: ASSQAGKAGGGYNEQF

V gene: TRBV4-3
CDR3 protein: ASSQESKGGLDIQY

V gene: TRBV6-4
CDR3 protein: ASSERGGEDTQY

V gene: TRBV6-4
CDR3 protein: ASSVSSGGSDTQY

V gene: TRBV9
CDR3 protein: ASSQTRLAGNNEQF

V gene: TRBV7-2
CDR3 protein: ASSPPREDGYT

V gene: TRBV13
CDR3 protein: ASSPPSSGSNEQF

V gene: TRBV7-2
CDR3 protein: ASSSLVLSQY

V gene: TRBV11-2
CDR3 protein: ASSLGLSQPQH

V gene: TRBV10-1
CDR3 protein: ASSEPDRGGSYEQY

V gene: TRBV15
CDR3 protein: ATSRDRRGGEETQY

V gene: TRBV30
CDR3 protein: AWSVHRRGEYEQY

V gene: TRBV9
CDR3 protein: ASSRSGGHTQY

V gene: TRBV4-2
CDR3 protein: ASSQDSALGSNTEAF

V gene: TRBV28
CDR3 protein: ASRVDRGANYGYT

V gene: TRBV9
CDR3 protein: ASSVTSGRVYNEQF

V gene: TRBV11-2
CDR3 protein: ASSPTSGRLGFGYEQY

V gene: TRBV6-4
CDR3 protein: ASSDGTVSTDTQY